The 22 T cell receptor beta chains reported below all come from one sample, sequenced in a study of T-cell reconstitution after alpha-beta-depleted transplantation in children. Unique molecular identifiers were built into the TCRbeta library. TCRdb reanalysed the PCR reads using MiXCR and keeps one entry per CDR3 protein. This sample has some 95,000 distinct CDR3 sequences; 23% occur once, and the top ten carry about 21%. Material: PBMCs, obtained before TCRalphabeta/CD19-depleted stem cell transplant. The receptor source for this set is a boy between 2 and 10 years old with acute lymphoblastic leukemia, due to receive a stem cell transplant.

J is TRBJ2-5 and V is TRBV10-2; D remains unclear. Germline CDR1 reads WSHSY; CDR2 reads SAAADI. V dropped 4 bases and J dropped 2 bases, with 11 bases sitting between them. The CDR3 runs 14 residues. The CDR3 loop is CASSAATTQETQYF. The CDR3 coding sequence is TGCGCCAGCAGTGCCGCGACAACTCAAGAGACCCAGTACTTC.

This clonotype was seen a few times. The chain has TRBV15 and TRBJ2-2, with D tentatively TRBD2 (6 bases). There are 16 residues in the CDR3. V lost 1 base, J lost 8 bases, and 17 bases lay in between. Germline V gene sequence: CDR1 LNHNV, CDR2 YYDKDF (reference sequence). CDR3 in amino acids: CATSRVSGGAGGELFF. DNA of the CDR3: TGTGCCACCAGCAGAGTTAGCGGAGGGGCCGGAGGGGAGCTGTTTTTT.

This clonotype has at least ten counts. The gene calls are TRBV3-1 and TRBJ2-1; D is unresolved. Looked up from germline, CDR1 is LGHDT and CDR2 is YNNKEL (reference sequence). With 1 base removed from V and 8 bases from J, the gap between germline ends came to 12 bases. The CDR3 consists of 14 residues. CDR3 sequence (DNA): TGTGCCAGCAGCCAAGGTAGAGAGATCGATGAGCAGTTCTTC. Protein: CASSQGREIDEQFF.

This sequence joins TRBV15 and TRBJ2-7; D is perhaps TRBD1 (7 bases). The CDR3 consists of 14 residues. V gave up 0 bases and J gave up 9 bases, with 15 bases separating them. Per germline, CDR1 LNHNV and CDR2 YYDKDF (reference sequence). CDR3 sequence reads: CATSREGGATRQYF. The CDR3 bases are TGTGCCACCAGCAGAGAAGGGGGCGCGACTAGGCAGTACTTC. Complete variable domain (other parts from reference TRBV15 and TRBJ2-7): DAMVIQNPRYQVTQFGKPVTLSCSQTLNHNVMYWYQQKSSQAPKLLFHYYDKDFNNEADTPDNFQSRRPNTSFCFLDIRSPGLGDTAMYLCATSREGGATRQYFGPGTRLTVT.

The chain employs TRBV20-1 and TRBJ2-3; D is uncertain. Germline assignment: CDR1 DFQATT and CDR2 SNEGSKA (reference sequence). Trimming cost V 6 bases and J 2 bases, with 6 bases left between them. CDR3 size: 11 residues. This CDR3 is CSAEYTDTQYF. The CDR3 DNA sequence: TGCAGTGCCGAGTACACAGATACGCAGTATTTT.

The chain links TRBV7-2 to TRBJ2-7; a weak D match, TRBD1 (7 bases). V dropped 0 bases and J dropped 5 bases, with 11 bases sitting between them. This CDR3 comprises 14 residues. Germline CDR1 and CDR2: SGHTA and FQGNSA. CDR3 coding DNA: TGTGCCAGCAGCTTAGCGGACAGGAGGGACGAGCAGTACTTC. Protein sequence: CASSLADRRDEQYF.

This clonotype has only a few counts. The V gene is TRBV10-3, the J gene TRBJ2-3; the D is unclear. CDR1 is ENHRY, CDR2 SYGVKD, per germline. The CDR3 is 15 residues long. Trimming removed 7 bases from V and 3 bases from J, with 17 bases in between. Written as DNA, the CDR3 is TGTGCCATCACCGCCGACTCGCGCCAGACAGATACGCAGTATTTT. This gives the protein CAITADSRQTDTQYF.

This clonotype was observed many times. The chain recombines TRBV14 with TRBJ2-6; D unclear. The CDR3 is 16 amino acids. V lost 0 bases to trimming and J lost 3 bases, with 9 bases between them. Germline lookup yields CDR1 SGHDN and CDR2 FVKESK. CDR3 DNA sequence: TGTGCCAGCAGCCAAGATCGCTCGTATGGGGCCAACGTCCTGACTTTC. Protein product: CASSQDRSYGANVLTF.

This clonotype was seen a handful of times. The chain joins TRBV28 to TRBJ2-1; TRBD2 is a possible D gene (5 bases). The length of the CDR3 is 15 residues. The germline V gene has CDR1 MDHEN and CDR2 SYDVKM. V lost 5 bases and J lost 0, with 11 bases in between. Written as DNA, the CDR3 is TGTGCCAGCAGTATCCGGGATAGCTCCTACAATGAGCAGTTCTTC. It codes for CASSIRDSSYNEQFF.

This sequence joins TRBV5-1 and TRBJ1-4; D not certain. Trimming removed 2 bases from V and 2 bases from J, with 4 bases in between. Germline CDR1 SGHRS, CDR2 YFSETQ. The CDR3 extends over 13 amino acids. The CDR3 bases are TGCGCCAGCAGCTTTTGGACTAATGAAAAACTGTTTTTT. Translated, it gives CASSFWTNEKLFF.

There are a few counts of this clonotype. The chain recombines TRBV20-1 with TRBJ2-5, with 7 bases fitting TRBD2. CDR3 length equals 16 residues. Germline values: CDR1 DFQATT, CDR2 SNEGSKA (reference sequence). After removal of 0 bases from V and 2 bases from J, the junction contained 9 bases not matched to a gene. DNA for the CDR3: TGCAGTGCTAGAGATGTCCTAGCGGAACCTCAAGAGACCCAGTACTTC. This translates into CSARDVLAEPQETQYF.

The chain links TRBV28 to TRBJ2-7, with TRBD2 matching 7 bases. Germline V gene lookup returns CDR1 MDHEN and CDR2 SYDVKM. After removal of 3 bases from V and 1 base from J, the junction contained 6 bases not matched to a gene. The CDR3 runs 15 residues. Here the CDR3 reads CASSFLTGGSYEQYF. The CDR3 DNA reads as TGTGCCAGCAGTTTTCTGACGGGGGGTTCCTACGAGCAGTACTTC.

This clonotype appeared many times. The chain recombines TRBV5-1 with TRBJ2-1; unclear D gene. Germline V gene sequence: CDR1 SGHRS, CDR2 YFSETQ. This CDR3 contains 15 residues. V was shortened by 6 bases and J by 0 bases, with 13 bases between the two germline ends. CDR3 protein: CASTLSTSSYNEQFF. Written as DNA, the CDR3 is TGCGCCAGCACCCTCTCTACGAGCTCCTACAATGAGCAGTTCTTC.

This clonotype was detected a few times. The genes are TRBV7-2 and TRBJ2-7; perhaps TRBD2 as D (6 bases). This CDR3 comprises 14 residues. CDR1 is SGHTA and CDR2 is FQGNSA in the germline V gene. Trimming shortened V by 5 bases and J by 2 bases, and 13 bases separated the two germline ends. In nucleotides, the CDR3 is TGTGCCAGCAGCGCGAGCGGAGGGGCCTACGAGCAGTACTTC. As protein: CASSASGGAYEQYF.

The chain couples TRBV6-2 or TRBV6-3 to TRBJ2-1, with D possibly TRBD2 on 5 matching bases. The V gene lost 6 bases and the J gene lost 8 bases, with 29 bases spanning the gap. This CDR3 comprises 18 residues. CDR1 is MNHEY and CDR2 is SVGEGT in the germline V gene. CDR3 in amino acids: CASSRDLSLRRGSDEQFF. The CDR3 nucleotides read TGTGCCAGCAGCCGCGACCTTAGCCTGCGGAGAGGGTCCGATGAGCAGTTCTTC.

V usage is TRBV7-9 and J usage is TRBJ2-2, with 9 bases fitting TRBD2. CDR3 size: 16 residues. Germline V CDR1 and CDR2: SEHNR, FQNEAQ (reference sequence). V trimming: 2 bases; J trimming: 6 bases; junction bases outside the gene matches: 7. CDR3 coding DNA: TGTGCCAGCAGCTTATTGAGCGGGAGGATACCCGGGGAGCTGTTTTTT. Amino acids: CASSLLSGRIPGELFF.

The CDR3 here is CSAIRGGGRAGELFF. The CDR3 region has the DNA TGCAGTGCCATAAGGGGCGGAGGGAGAGCCGGGGAGCTGTTTTTT. V and J are TRBV20-1 and TRBJ2-2; tentatively, D is TRBD2 (6 bases). The V end was cut by 6 bases, the J end by 6 bases, with 20 bases between. Germline V CDR1 and CDR2: DFQATT, SNEGSKA (reference sequence). This CDR3 has 15 amino acids.

The chain has TRBV6-1 and TRBJ2-7, with TRBD2 identical over 9 bases. Looked up from germline, CDR1 is MNHNS and CDR2 is SASEGT. V shed 1 base, J shed 3 bases, and the junction held 4 bases outside the gene matches. This CDR3 has 15 amino acids. The CDR3 DNA sequence: TGTGCCAGCAGTGAAGGACTAGCGGAGTTCTACGAGCAGTACTTC. Its protein product is CASSEGLAEFYEQYF.

This chain links TRBV7-2 with TRBJ2-7, with 8 nucleotides matching TRBD2. Germline CDR1 and CDR2: SGHTA and FQGNSA. CDR3 size: 14 residues. V was clipped by 5 bases and J by 2 bases; unmatched bases: 5. The CDR3 sequence: CASSPAGVTYEQYF. CDR3 sequence (DNA): TGTGCCAGCAGCCCAGCGGGAGTAACCTACGAGCAGTACTTC.

Details on this clonotype: One junction end disagrees with the germline gene, perhaps due to a read error. The chain employs TRBV28 and TRBJ2-6; D unclear. The CDR3 is made up of 11 amino acids. Germline values: CDR1 MDHEN, CDR2 SYDVKM. CDR3 residues: CASSQRSRMTF. As DNA, the CDR3 is TGTGCCAGCAGCCAAAGGTCAAGGATGACTTTT. The variable domain in full, with the rest retrieved from reference TRBV28 and TRBJ2-6, is DVKVTQSSRYLVKRTGEKVFLECVQDMDHENMFWYRQDPGLGLRLIYFSYDVKMKEKGDIPEGYSVSREKKERFSLILESASTNQTSMYLCASSQRSRMTFGAGSRLTVL.

The V call is TRBV12-3 or TRBV12-4, the J call TRBJ2-1; TRBD2 is a possible D gene (6 bases). The V and J ends lost 6 bases and 3 bases respectively, with 12 bases between them. This CDR3 is built from 14 residues. The CDR3 is CASRSRGLYNEQFF. Written as DNA, the CDR3 is TGTGCCAGCAGATCTAGGGGACTCTACAATGAGCAGTTCTTC.

This clonotype was counted between two and nine times. This sequence joins TRBV20-1 and TRBJ2-1; D gene uncertain. Looked up from germline, CDR1 is DFQATT and CDR2 is SNEGSKA (reference sequence). V was trimmed by 6 bases and J by 3 bases, leaving 18 bases between them. The CDR3 sequence is 15 residues long. CDR3 protein: CSADEPRSRYNEQFF. The CDR3 nucleotides read TGCAGTGCAGACGAACCAAGGAGCCGCTACAATGAGCAGTTCTTC.